This TCR beta chain appears in the sequencing data of a study of blood T cell repertoires in COVID-19. Across the study: Italy, Spain and the United States were the sources of the convalescent and acute COVID-19 samples.

Data came from immunoSEQ multiplex PCR; TCRdb stores just in-frame clones and leaves some out. The repertoire holds approximately 450,000 clones, with around 87% as singletons. Donors in Cohort 3 who had recovered were those with two negative PCRs, healthcare professional clearance, or resolution of their symptoms. Germline V CDR1 and CDR2: SQVTM, ANQGSEA. V dropped 6 bases and J dropped 5; count of bases not matched to a gene: 10. The CDR3 sequence is 14 residues long. The receptor comes from a man aged 25-45 years who had recovered from COVID-19. The chain couples TRBV29-1 to TRBJ1-5, with 7 bases matching TRBD1. Specimen: PBMCs or T cells enriched from blood (not recorded which). The CDR3 sequence: CSVSVGGAYQPQHF. The CDR3 DNA reads TGCAGCGTGTCGGTAGGGGGCGCGTATCAGCCCCAGCATTTT.